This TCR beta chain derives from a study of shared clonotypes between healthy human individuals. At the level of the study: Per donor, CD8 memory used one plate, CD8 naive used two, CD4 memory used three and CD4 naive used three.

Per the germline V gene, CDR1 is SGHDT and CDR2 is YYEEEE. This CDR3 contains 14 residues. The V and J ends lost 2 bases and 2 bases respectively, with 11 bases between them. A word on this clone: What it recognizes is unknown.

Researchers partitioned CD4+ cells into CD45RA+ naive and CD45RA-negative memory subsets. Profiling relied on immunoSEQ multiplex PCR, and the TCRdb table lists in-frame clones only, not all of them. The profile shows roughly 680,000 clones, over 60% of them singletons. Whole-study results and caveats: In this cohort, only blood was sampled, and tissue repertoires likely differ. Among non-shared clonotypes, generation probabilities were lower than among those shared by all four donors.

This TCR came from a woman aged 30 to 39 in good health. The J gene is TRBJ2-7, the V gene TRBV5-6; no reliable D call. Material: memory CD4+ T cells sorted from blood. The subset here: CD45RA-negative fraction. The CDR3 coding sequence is TGTGCCAGCAGCTTTCTGGACCGCCCCTACGAGCAGTACTTC. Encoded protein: CASSFLDRPYEQYF.